This record looks at one T cell receptor beta chain sequence and its context. Healthy Caucasian individuals from Russia aged roughly 6 to 90 were enrolled as donors. Samples each had at least 5.5 micrograms of total RNA extracted. A second PCR, run for 7 to 11 cycles, used a sample-barcoded 5' primer plus a J-beta primer mix. TCRdb used MiXCR to reprocess the 5' RACE reads, holding one entry per CDR3 protein. The table lists 450,000 to 700,000 distinct CDR3 sequences, 27% of them singletons. This record comes from a study of blood T cells in healthy people across ages. Background on the study: With template switching, about one barcoded beta molecule was captured per two T cells.

Input material: blood. The clonotype was recovered from a woman aged 70 to 79 in good health.

CDR3 amino acids: CASSFVLGTQYF. The CDR3, as DNA: TGTGCCAGCAGTTTTGTCCTGGGGACCCAGTACTTC. The chain combines TRBV12-3 or TRBV12-4 with TRBJ2-5, with D hard to call. V was trimmed by 3 bases and J by 7 bases, leaving 9 bases between them. The CDR3 contains 12 residues.